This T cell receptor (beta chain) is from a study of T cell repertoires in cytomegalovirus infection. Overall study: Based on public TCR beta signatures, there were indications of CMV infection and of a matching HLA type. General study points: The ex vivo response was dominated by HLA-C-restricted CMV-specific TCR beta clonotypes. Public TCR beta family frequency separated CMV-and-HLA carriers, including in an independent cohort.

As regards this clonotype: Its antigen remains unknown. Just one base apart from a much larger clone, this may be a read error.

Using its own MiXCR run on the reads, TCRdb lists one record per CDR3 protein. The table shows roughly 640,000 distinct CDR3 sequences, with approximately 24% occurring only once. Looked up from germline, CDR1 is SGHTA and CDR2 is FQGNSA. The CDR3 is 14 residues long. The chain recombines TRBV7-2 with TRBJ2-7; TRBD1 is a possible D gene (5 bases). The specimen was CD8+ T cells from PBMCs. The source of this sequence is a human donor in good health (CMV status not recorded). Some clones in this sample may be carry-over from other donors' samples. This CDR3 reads CACSLRQGSHEQYF. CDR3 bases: TGTGCCTGCAGCTTAAGGCAGGGTTCCCACGAGCAGTACTTC.